Following are 28 T cell receptor beta chains from one sample sequenced in a study of shared clonotypes between healthy human individuals. Method: immunoSEQ multiplex PCR; TCRdb's copy keeps in-frame clones and lacks some. The sample lists 520,000 or so clones; 79% were seen once. The sequenced sample was PBMCs. The source is a woman aged 40-49 years in good health. Some clones in this sample may be carry-over from other donors' samples.

The chain uses TRBV5-6 and TRBJ1-1; 7 bases match TRBD1. The germline V gene has CDR1 SGHDT and CDR2 YYEEEE. This CDR3 is built from 18 residues. V lost 1 base to trimming and J lost 1 base; unmatched junction nucleotides: 13. Here the CDR3 reads CASSLRVIGGDWNTEAFF. Here the CDR3 DNA reads TGTGCCAGCAGCTTGAGGGTCATAGGGGGCGACTGGAACACTGAAGCTTTCTTT.

J is TRBJ2-3 and V is TRBV5-1, with D maybe TRBD1 (6 bases). The V gene lost 4 bases and the J gene lost 4 bases, with 16 bases spanning the gap. Germline CDR1 and CDR2: SGHRS and YFSETQ. The CDR3 runs 15 residues. Written as DNA, the CDR3 is TGCGCCAGCAGCCCGACATCGAACAGGGCAGATACGCAGTATTTT. Translation gives CASSPTSNRADTQYF. The full variable domain, its missing parts supplied by reference TRBV5-1 and TRBJ2-3, is KAGVTQTPRYLIKTRGQQVTLSCSPISGHRSVSWYQQTPGQGLQFLFEYFSETQRNKGNFPGRFSGRQFSNSRSEMNVSTLELGDSALYLCASSPTSNRADTQYFGPGTRLTVL.

The chain recombines TRBV9 with TRBJ2-2; D is possibly TRBD2 (6 bases). The CDR3 spans 14 residues. Deletions cut 4 bases from V and 6 bases from J, with 13 bases between. Germline values: CDR1 SGDLS, CDR2 YYNGEE. CDR3 residues: CASSMTRVSGELFF. DNA for the CDR3: TGTGCCAGCAGCATGACTAGGGTCTCCGGGGAGCTGTTTTTT.

This clone was picked up many times. The gene calls are TRBV29-1 and TRBJ2-2; TRBD2 aligns across 7 bases. V lost 5 bases, J lost 0 bases, and 12 bases stayed unmatched. This CDR3 comprises 17 residues. Germline assignment: CDR1 SQVTM and CDR2 ANQGSEA. The CDR3, as DNA: TGCAGCGTTATGGGGGGGTCTTTTCCTTCGAACACCGGGGAGCTGTTTTTT. Translated: CSVMGGSFPSNTGELFF.

The J gene is TRBJ2-2, the V gene TRBV18; D is possibly TRBD1 (6 bases). Germline lookup yields CDR1 KGHSH and CDR2 LQKENI. V lost 4 bases, J lost 1 base, and 7 bases lay in between. This CDR3 spans 14 amino acids. The CDR3 here is CASSQQGNTGELFF. CDR3 sequence (DNA): TGTGCCAGCTCACAACAGGGGAACACCGGGGAGCTGTTTTTT.

The rearrangement joins TRBV28 to TRBJ2-4; the D is unclear. Germline V lookup: CDR1 MDHEN, CDR2 SYDVKM. This CDR3 has 14 amino acids. V was cut by 6 bases and J by 5 bases, with 14 bases left in between. The CDR3 protein is CASSLLRWENIQYF. As DNA, the CDR3 is TGTGCCAGCAGCCTCCTCCGGTGGGAAAACATTCAGTACTTC.

This clone came up a few times. This rearrangement joins TRBV6-1 to TRBJ1-4; D unclear. The CDR3 spans 15 residues. The V gene lost 5 bases and the J gene lost 10 bases, with 20 bases spanning the gap. From germline, CDR1 is MNHNS and CDR2 SASEGT. CDR3 sequence reads: CASSIENVGQAKLFF. The CDR3 DNA is TGTGCCAGCAGTATAGAAAACGTGGGCCAAGCAAAACTGTTTTTT.

Comments on this clone: A read error likely explains this, since a far larger clone differs by one base. This sequence joins TRBV5-1 and TRBJ2-4; a weak D match, TRBD2 (5 bases). The germline V gene has CDR1 SGHRS and CDR2 YFSETQ. CDR3 size: 15 residues. CDR3 residues: CASSLEGQPGNIQHF. For the CDR3, the DNA is TGCGCCAGCAGCCTAGAGGGCCAACCCGGAAACATTCAGCACTTC.

This chain uses TRBV4-1 with TRBJ2-7; D may be TRBD2 (6 bases). Deletions cut 1 base from V and 0 bases from J, with 10 bases between. The CDR3 sequence is 15 residues long. Germline CDR1 MGHRA, CDR2 YSYEKL. This CDR3 reads CASSQGHGSSYEQYF. The CDR3 DNA is TGCGCCAGCAGCCAAGGTCACGGGAGCTCCTACGAGCAGTACTTC.

Ten or more counts support this clone. J is TRBJ2-3 and V is TRBV12-5, with 8 bases lining up with TRBD1. V dropped 6 bases and J dropped 2; count of bases not matched to a gene: 7. CDR3 length: 15 residues. Germline values: CDR1 LGHNT, CDR2 FRNRAP. The CDR3 here is CASGPGQGATDTQYF. The CDR3 region has the DNA TGTGCTAGTGGCCCGGGGCAGGGGGCCACAGATACGCAGTATTTT.

This chain joins TRBV29-1 and TRBJ2-3, with D perhaps TRBD2 (5 bases). V lost 3 bases and J 1 base, leaving 8 bases between the germline ends. CDR1 and CDR2 (germline): SQVTM, ANQGSEA. The CDR3 extends over 13 amino acids. CDR3 nucleotides: TGCAGCGTTGAGAGTAGCGGCACAGATACGCAGTATTTT. Translated: CSVESSGTDTQYF.

The chain couples TRBV9 to TRBJ2-2, with 9 bases that match TRBD2. Trimming took 7 bases from V and 7 from J; bases not matched to a gene: 8. The CDR3 has 14 residues. Per germline, CDR1 SGDLS and CDR2 YYNGEE. The CDR3 is CASQRGRASGELFF. The CDR3 DNA sequence: TGTGCCAGCCAGCGCGGGAGGGCCAGCGGGGAGCTGTTTTTT.

V gene TRBV7-9 combines with J gene TRBJ2-3; no definite D call. Per germline, CDR1 SEHNR and CDR2 FQNEAQ (reference sequence). This CDR3 is built from 12 residues. The V and J ends lost 4 bases and 9 bases respectively, with 11 bases between them. This chain's CDR3 is CASSSDPGTQYF. The DNA of the CDR3 is TGTGCCAGCAGCTCCGACCCCGGCACGCAGTATTTT. Combining the CDR3 with reference TRBV7-9 and TRBJ2-3 gives the whole variable domain DTGVSQNPRHKITKRGQNVTFRCDPISEHNRLYWYRQTLGQGPEFLTYFQNEAQLEKSRLLSDRFSAERPKGSFSTLEIQRTEQGDSAMYLCASSSDPGTQYFGPGTRLTVL.

J is TRBJ1-1 and V is TRBV6-1, with no clear D. The CDR3 length is 16 residues. In germline, CDR1 is MNHNS, CDR2 SASEGT. Trimming cost V 2 bases and J 1 base, with 14 bases left between them. The CDR3 reads CASSELVRDTNTEAFF. CDR3 DNA sequence: TGTGCCAGCAGTGAACTTGTGAGAGATACGAACACTGAAGCTTTCTTT.

The rearrangement joins TRBV18 to TRBJ2-2; TRBD2 matches at 8 bases. The germline gives CDR1 KGHSH, CDR2 LQKENI. This CDR3 comprises 16 residues. The J segment lost 1 base and the V segment lost 6 bases, leaving 7 bases of the junction unmatched. CDR3 coding DNA: TGTGCCAGCTCCTTCACTAGCGGCGAGAACACCGGGGAGCTGTTTTTT. The encoded protein is CASSFTSGENTGELFF.

The V gene is TRBV30, the J gene TRBJ2-4, with TRBD1 matching 7 bases. Germline assignment: CDR1 GTSNPN and CDR2 SVGIG (reference sequence). The length of the CDR3 is 15 residues. The ends lost 2 bases at V and 6 bases at J; junction bases unmatched: 10. In DNA, the CDR3 is TGTGCCTGGAGTTCCTTAAGGGCAGGGGGAAACATTCAGTACTTC. It encodes CAWSSLRAGGNIQYF.

V usage is TRBV6-1 and J usage is TRBJ2-1, with D perhaps matching TRBD2 (5 bases). The ends were cut back, 6 bases at V and 12 bases at J, with 21 bases in the middle. Germline V gene sequence: CDR1 MNHNS, CDR2 SASEGT. The CDR3 spans 14 residues. Written as DNA, the CDR3 is TGTGCCAGCAGCGGTGGGTCCTATAGCGTGGGGCAGTTCTTC. Protein product: CASSGGSYSVGQFF.

The chain joins TRBV9 to TRBJ1-4, with D uncertain. The CDR3 loop spans 13 amino acids. The V and J ends lost 4 bases and 4 bases respectively, with 8 bases between them. CDR1 and CDR2 (germline): SGDLS, YYNGEE. The CDR3: CASSKWDNEKLFF. In DNA, the CDR3 is TGTGCCAGCAGCAAGTGGGATAATGAAAAACTGTTTTTT. Looking up the rest from reference TRBV9 and TRBJ1-4 gives the full variable domain: DSGVTQTPKHLITATGQRVTLRCSPRSGDLSVYWYQQSLDQGLQFLIQYYNGEERAKGNILERFSAQQFPDLHSELNLSSLELGDSALYFCASSKWDNEKLFFGSGTQLSVL.

V usage is TRBV9 and J usage is TRBJ2-1; TRBD2 is a possible D gene (5 bases). Between the trimmed V and J ends, which lost 4 bases and 9 bases, there was a span of 20 bases. The length of the CDR3 is 15 residues. The germline V gene encodes CDR1 SGDLS and CDR2 YYNGEE. The CDR3 loop is CASSPSRSSIAEQFF. The CDR3 coding sequence is TGTGCCAGCAGCCCATCCCGGTCTAGCATAGCTGAGCAGTTCTTC. Using reference TRBV9 and TRBJ2-1 for the parts outside the CDR3, the full variable domain is DSGVTQTPKHLITATGQRVTLRCSPRSGDLSVYWYQQSLDQGLQFLIQYYNGEERAKGNILERFSAQQFPDLHSELNLSSLELGDSALYFCASSPSRSSIAEQFFGPGTRLTVL.

The rearrangement uses TRBV5-1 and TRBJ2-5, with 10 bases aligning to TRBD1. V shed 6 bases and J 4 bases; nucleotides not matched to a gene: 6. The CDR3 consists of 14 residues. Germline loops: CDR1 SGHRS, CDR2 YFSETQ. The CDR3 nucleotides are TGCGCCAGCAAGACAGGGGGCGCAGGAGAGACCCAGTACTTC. This sequence encodes CASKTGGAGETQYF.

The CDR3 sequence: CAIRNTGNTGELFF. The CDR3 region has the DNA TGTGCCATCAGAAACACAGGGAACACCGGGGAGCTGTTTTTT. The rearrangement joins TRBV10-3 to TRBJ2-2, with TRBD1 as a possible D gene (5 bases). Germline CDR1 reads ENHRY; CDR2 reads SYGVKD. Trimming left V 6 bases short and J 1 base short, with 9 bases between. The CDR3 has 14 residues.

The chain couples TRBV28 to TRBJ1-5; 8 bases match TRBD1. V shed 6 bases, J shed 1 base, and the junction held 14 bases outside the gene matches. This CDR3 is built from 18 residues. Looked up from germline, CDR1 is MDHEN and CDR2 is SYDVKM. The CDR3 DNA follows: TGTGCCAGCAGCCTCTGGCGGTCAGGGGGCAGGAGCAATCAGCCCCAGCATTTT. Protein product: CASSLWRSGGRSNQPQHF.

The chain uses TRBV5-5 and TRBJ2-7; 8 bases are shared with TRBD2. J was trimmed by 3 bases and V by 1 base; bases with no gene match: 6. In germline, CDR1 is SGHKS, CDR2 YYEKEE (reference sequence). This CDR3 has 15 residues. CDR3 nucleotide sequence: TGTGCCAGCAGCTTGAGCCTAGCGGGCAACTACGAGCAGTACTTC. This codes for CASSLSLAGNYEQYF. The full variable domain, completed using reference TRBV5-5 and TRBJ2-7, is DAGVTQSPTHLIKTRGQQVTLRCSPISGHKSVSWYQQVLGQGPQFIFQYYEKEERGRGNFPDRFSARQFPNYSSELNVNALLLGDSALYLCASSLSLAGNYEQYFGPGTRLTVT.

This clone was found once. This chain connects TRBV27 to TRBJ2-7; TRBD2 is a possible D gene (5 bases). This CDR3 comprises 15 residues. With 6 bases removed from V and 0 bases from J, the gap between germline ends came to 15 bases. Germline-derived CDR1 and CDR2 are MNHEY and SMNVEV (reference sequence). CDR3 sequence (DNA): TGTGCCAGCAGCCGAGTTCGGGATTTCTCCTACGAGCAGTACTTC. Protein sequence: CASSRVRDFSYEQYF.

The CDR3 nucleotides are TGTGCCAGCAGCCTTGGAGGGAACCAAGAGACCCAGTACTTC. It is translated as CASSLGGNQETQYF. This chain joins TRBV7-8 and TRBJ2-5; D perhaps matches TRBD2 (6 bases). This CDR3 comprises 14 residues. The V and J ends lost 5 bases and 0 bases respectively, with 10 bases between them. From germline, CDR1 is SGHVS and CDR2 FQNEAQ. The full variable domain, in which reference TRBV7-8 and TRBJ2-5 provide the parts outside the CDR3, is GAGVSQSPRYKVAKRGQDVALRCDPISGHVSLFWYQQALGQGPEFLTYFQNEAQLDKSGLPSDRFFAERPEGSVSTLKIQRTQQEDSAVYLCASSLGGNQETQYFGPGTRLLVL.

The rearrangement links TRBV27 to TRBJ1-2, with D maybe TRBD1 (5 bases). V was trimmed by 6 bases and J by 5 bases, leaving 13 bases between them. The CDR3 totals 13 residues. CDR1 is MNHEY and CDR2 is SMNVEV in the germline V gene (reference sequence). The CDR3 is CASRPGTSYGYTF. The CDR3 DNA reads as TGTGCCAGCAGACCCGGGACTTCGTATGGCTACACCTTC.

The rearrangement joins TRBV9 to TRBJ2-3; D possibly corresponds to TRBD1 (6 bases). The V end lost 4 bases, the J end lost 2 bases, and 11 bases lay between the germline ends. The CDR3 loop spans 14 amino acids. Per the germline V gene, CDR1 is SGDLS and CDR2 is YYNGEE. Written as DNA, the CDR3 is TGTGCCAGCAGCACCGGGACAACCACAGATACGCAGTATTTT. It encodes CASSTGTTTDTQYF.

The chain uses TRBV5-4 and TRBJ2-1, with TRBD1 identical over 7 bases. CDR1 is SGHNT, CDR2 YYREEE, per germline (reference sequence). Losses at the gene ends were 4 bases for V and 2 bases for J; bases not matched to a gene: 9. The CDR3 loop spans 16 amino acids. The CDR3 DNA is TGTGCCAGCAGCCCCAGGATGGGACAGACCTACAATGAGCAGTTCTTC. Translating gives CASSPRMGQTYNEQFF.